The 29 T cell receptor beta chains below were found in one sample sequenced in a study of blood T cell repertoires in COVID-19. Clones were read by immunoSEQ multiplex PCR, and TCRdb kept only the in-frame ones, dropping some. The sample lists 300,000 to 350,000 clones; roughly 87% were seen once. The sample was PBMCs or T cells enriched from blood (not recorded which). These receptors came from a woman in her 30s who had recovered from COVID-19.

This sequence joins TRBV13 and TRBJ2-1, with TRBD2 matching over 7 bases. The CDR3 has 14 amino acids. Germline V gene sequence: CDR1 PRHDT, CDR2 FYEKMQ (reference sequence). The junction had 9 bases not matched to a gene; V was cut back by 5 bases and J by 8 bases. The DNA for the CDR3 is TGTGCCAGCAGCCCAGGACTAGAGGCCGATGAGCAGTTCTTC. This codes for CASSPGLEADEQFF.

The J gene is TRBJ2-1, the V gene TRBV9; 10 bases agree with TRBD1. Germline loops: CDR1 SGDLS, CDR2 YYNGEE. The length of the CDR3 is 16 residues. The V gene end was trimmed by 2 bases and the J gene end by 5 bases; junction bases not matched to a gene: 7. The CDR3 DNA is TGTGCCAGCAGCGTCTACGGGACAGGGGTCAACAATGAGCAGTTCTTC. It codes for CASSVYGTGVNNEQFF.

The chain carries TRBV7-8 and TRBJ2-5; possibly TRBD1 for D (6 bases). CDR3 length: 14 residues. Germline loops: CDR1 SGHVS, CDR2 FQNEAQ. The V and J ends lost 4 bases and 2 bases respectively, with 11 bases between them. CDR3 coding DNA: TGTGCCAGCAGCTACCGGGACACACAAGAGACCCAGTACTTC. Its protein product is CASSYRDTQETQYF.

The V call is TRBV21-1, the J call TRBJ1-1; the table's TRBD1 call for D was not verified on the DNA. TRBV21-1 is reported as a pseudogene. The CDR3 sequence is 12 residues long. The CDR3 coding sequence is TGTGCCAACGGGACACTGAACACTGAAGCTTTCTTT. Protein product: CANGTLNTEAFF.

The chain employs TRBV7-6 and TRBJ1-6; 12 bases match TRBD1. The CDR3 consists of 16 residues. Germline trimming cut 4 bases from V and 5 bases from J; bases unmatched to any gene: 3. From germline, CDR1 is SGHVS and CDR2 FNYEAQ. CDR3 loop: CASSSGTGGNNSPLHF. The CDR3 coding sequence is TGTGCCAGCAGCTCCGGGACAGGGGGCAATAATTCACCCCTCCACTTT.

The chain links TRBV29-1 to TRBJ1-3, with TRBD1 identical over 9 bases. V was pared by 7 bases and J by 0 bases, with 7 bases of the junction left unmatched. CDR3 length: 15 amino acids. CDR1 and CDR2 from the germline V gene are SQVTM and ANQGSEA. The CDR3 protein is CSARTGAHSGNTIYF. DNA for the CDR3: TGCAGCGCGAGGACAGGGGCCCACTCTGGAAACACCATATATTTT.

The chain links TRBV24-1 to TRBJ2-5; 9 bases align to TRBD2. V trimming: 6 bases; J trimming: 3 bases; junction bases outside the gene matches: 1. This CDR3 is built from 13 residues. Germline V gene data show CDR1 as KGHDR and CDR2 as SFDVKD. The CDR3 bases are TGTGCCACCAGTATAGCGGGGGAAGAGACCCAGTACTTC. As protein: CATSIAGEETQYF.

This clone appeared a single time. The chain employs TRBV24-1 and TRBJ1-6; a weak D match, TRBD1 (5 bases). V gave up 9 bases and J gave up 0 bases, with 11 bases separating them. Germline V gene data show CDR1 as KGHDR and CDR2 as SFDVKD. The CDR3 consists of 15 residues. CDR3 residues: CATEGVSSYNSPLHF. For the CDR3, the DNA is TGTGCCACCGAAGGGGTGAGCTCCTATAATTCACCCCTCCACTTT.

The V call is TRBV7-2, the J call TRBJ2-7; 7 bases align to TRBD2. The V and J ends lost 1 base and 2 bases, in that order; junction bases with no gene match: 11. The CDR3 extends over 17 amino acids. Germline V gene lookup returns CDR1 SGHTA and CDR2 FQGNSA. CDR3: CASSLGPLPRETYEQYF. The CDR3 nucleotides are TGTGCCAGCAGCTTAGGTCCCCTCCCGCGGGAGACCTACGAGCAGTACTTC.

This rearrangement joins TRBV2 to TRBJ1-1; no clear D. CDR1 is SNHLY, CDR2 FYNNEI, per germline. V was pared by 7 bases and J by 0 bases, with 9 bases between. The CDR3 contains 13 residues. The CDR3 loop reads CASMAEMNTEAFF. CDR3 in DNA: TGTGCCAGCATGGCAGAAATGAACACTGAAGCTTTCTTT.

The chain recombines TRBV27 with TRBJ2-6; no clear D gene. Trimming removed 0 bases from V and 0 bases from J, with 9 bases in between. CDR1 and CDR2 (germline): MNHEY, SMNVEV (reference sequence). The CDR3 consists of 17 residues. CDR3 coding DNA: TGTGCCAGCAGTTTATCGATTGTCAGCTCTGGGGCCAACGTCCTGACTTTC. Its translation is CASSLSIVSSGANVLTF.

This chain uses TRBV7-2 with TRBJ2-7; possible D gene TRBD2, 5 bases. This CDR3 region has 12 residues. Germline V CDR1 and CDR2: SGHTA, FQGNSA. V was trimmed by 5 bases and J by 3 bases, leaving 8 bases between them. The DNA of the CDR3 is TGTGCCAGCAGCCTCCGGGACTACGAGCAGTACTTC. Translation gives CASSLRDYEQYF.

This chain connects TRBV5-4 to TRBJ2-1, with D maybe TRBD2 (7 bases). The CDR3 has 16 amino acids. Between the trimmed V and J ends, which lost 5 bases and 0 bases, there was a span of 15 bases. Germline CDR1 reads SGHNT; CDR2 reads YYREEE (reference sequence). CDR3 protein: CASSTGGRSSYNEQFF. The CDR3 nucleotides read TGTGCCAGCAGTACGGGGGGCCGGAGCTCCTACAATGAGCAGTTCTTC. Full variable domain (rest looked up from reference TRBV5-4 and TRBJ2-1): ETGVTQSPTHLIKTRGQQVTLRCSSQSGHNTVSWYQQALGQGPQFIFQYYREEENGRGNFPPRFSGLQFPNYSSELNVNALELDDSALYLCASSTGGRSSYNEQFFGPGTRLTVL.

V gene TRBV5-5 combines with J gene TRBJ1-2; a possible D gene is TRBD1 (5 bases). The CDR3 is 14 amino acids. Trimming took off 0 bases at V and 7 bases at J, with 13 bases between the two ends. The germline V gene has CDR1 SGHKS and CDR2 YYEKEE (reference sequence). The CDR3 region is CASSLAGGRRGYTF. The CDR3 coding sequence is TGTGCCAGCAGCTTGGCGGGGGGGAGACGTGGCTACACCTTC.

The chain links TRBV4-2 to TRBJ2-7, with TRBD2 matching 10 bases. CDR1 is LGHNA and CDR2 is YNFKEQ in the germline V gene. J was trimmed by 3 bases and V by 0 bases; bases with no gene match: 8. The CDR3 contains 17 residues. The CDR3 protein is CASSQDDSGGLYYEQYF. CDR3 nucleotides: TGTGCCAGCAGCCAAGATGATAGCGGGGGGCTCTACTACGAGCAGTACTTC.

The chain is built from TRBV5-4 and TRBJ1-4; maybe TRBD1 (5 bases). Germline CDR1 and CDR2: SGHNT and YYREEE (reference sequence). The CDR3 loop spans 16 amino acids. V shed 1 base and J shed 0 bases, with 10 bases lying between them. CDR3 in amino acids: CASSLRGETTNEKLFF. The CDR3 DNA sequence: TGTGCCAGCAGCTTGCGGGGGGAGACAACTAATGAAAAACTGTTTTTT.

This chain joins TRBV6-5 and TRBJ1-6, with 10 nucleotides matching TRBD1. V gave up 6 bases and J gave up 7 bases; unmatched junction bases: 3. CDR3 length: 14 amino acids. Looked up from germline, CDR1 is MNHEY and CDR2 is SVGAGI. The CDR3 sequence: CASRRDRGNSPLHF. CDR3 coding DNA: TGTGCCAGCAGACGGGACAGGGGAAATTCACCCCTCCACTTT.

This clone was detected once. J is TRBJ1-2 and V is TRBV10-3, with TRBD1 matching over 8 bases. Germline assignment: CDR1 ENHRY and CDR2 SYGVKD. Trimming at V came to 10 bases and at J to 4 bases, leaving 17 bases not matched to a gene. The CDR3 runs to 16 residues. DNA of the CDR3: TGTGCCAGCACGGGGCAGGGGGCACTCACCGTCTATGGCTACACCTTC. Encoded protein: CASTGQGALTVYGYTF.

This sequence joins TRBV2 and TRBJ1-6; 8 bases fit TRBD1. V trimming: 6 bases; J trimming: 6 bases; junction bases outside the gene matches: 10. Germline V CDR1 and CDR2: SNHLY, FYNNEI. CDR3 length equals 16 residues. The DNA of the CDR3 is TGTGCCAGCAGGGCCCCCCCAGGGGGCTCTAATTCACCCCTCCACTTT. Translation: CASRAPPGGSNSPLHF.

The gene calls are TRBV5-4 and TRBJ2-7; 7 bases are shared with TRBD1. The CDR3 spans 15 residues. Per the germline V gene, CDR1 is SGHNT and CDR2 is YYREEE (reference sequence). After removal of 1 base from V and 5 bases from J, the junction contained 9 bases not matched to a gene. Here the CDR3 reads CASSLSTGYGHEQYF. In nucleotides, the CDR3 is TGTGCCAGCAGCTTGTCGACAGGGTATGGGCACGAGCAGTACTTC.

The J gene is TRBJ2-2, the V gene TRBV19; 11 bases line up with TRBD2. The germline CDR1 and CDR2 sequences are LNHDA and SQIVND (reference sequence). The CDR3 is 15 amino acids. V was clipped by 5 bases and J by 5 bases; unmatched bases: 4. CDR3 residues: CASSPTSGATGELFF. In DNA form, the CDR3 reads TGTGCCAGTAGTCCGACTAGCGGGGCTACCGGGGAGCTGTTTTTT.

This clone was picked up one time. J is TRBJ2-5 and V is TRBV7-9; possibly TRBD2 for D (7 bases). The CDR3 loop spans 15 amino acids. Germline CDR1 reads SEHNR; CDR2 reads FQNEAQ (reference sequence). Trimming left V 5 bases short and J 5 bases short, with 18 bases between. CDR3 region: CASSQKGGERETQYF. DNA for the CDR3: TGTGCCAGCAGCCAAAAAGGGGGGGAAAGGGAGACCCAGTACTTC. Full variable domain (missing parts from reference TRBV7-9 and TRBJ2-5): DTGVSQNPRHKITKRGQNVTFRCDPISEHNRLYWYRQTLGQGPEFLTYFQNEAQLEKSRLLSDRFSAERPKGSFSTLEIQRTEQGDSAMYLCASSQKGGERETQYFGPGTRLLVL.

This rearrangement joins TRBV10-1 to TRBJ1-1; D is uncertain. The V gene's germline CDR1 is WNHNN and CDR2 SYGVQD (reference sequence). The length of the CDR3 is 14 residues. V lost 7 bases to trimming and J lost 1 base, with 13 bases between them. The CDR3 loop is CASIPREPNTEAFF. CDR3 sequence (DNA): TGCGCCAGCATACCCCGGGAGCCGAACACTGAAGCTTTCTTT.

J is TRBJ1-3 and V is TRBV18; TRBD1 agrees at 10 bases. Per the germline V gene, CDR1 is KGHSH and CDR2 is LQKENI. The ends lost 2 bases at V and 2 bases at J; junction bases unmatched: 3. This CDR3 has 16 amino acids. The CDR3: CASSPRDRGAGNTIYF. CDR3 in DNA: TGTGCCAGCTCACCAAGGGACAGGGGAGCTGGAAACACCATATATTTT.

This sequence joins TRBV30 and TRBJ2-6; the D is unclear. CDR1 and CDR2 from the germline V gene are GTSNPN and SVGIG (reference sequence). Trimming took off 2 bases at V and 1 base at J, with 12 bases between the two ends. CDR3 length: 16 residues. The CDR3 protein is CAWSPPPGSGANVLTF. CDR3 coding DNA: TGTGCCTGGAGTCCCCCCCCAGGATCTGGGGCCAACGTCCTGACTTTC.

V usage is TRBV9 and J usage is TRBJ1-2; D is possibly TRBD1 (6 bases). The CDR3 runs to 15 residues. Trimming shortened V by 4 bases and J by 6 bases, and 19 bases separated the two germline ends. Germline CDR1 is SGDLS and CDR2 is YYNGEE. CDR3 DNA sequence: TGTGCCAGCAGCACAAGAGCCGGGACAAACGATGGCTACACCTTC. The encoded protein is CASSTRAGTNDGYTF.

Notes on this clone: One end of the junction fails to match germline, which may point to a read error. The chain uses TRBV2 and TRBJ2-7, with D possibly TRBD1 on 5 matching bases. Germline CDR1 is SNHLY and CDR2 is FYNNEI. This CDR3 contains 13 residues. The CDR3, as DNA: TGTGCCAGCAGTGAAGCGAGAACCAGGGTCTGCCTCTTC. It yields the protein CASSEARTRVCLF.

The chain recombines TRBV5-8 with TRBJ2-7; weak D call: TRBD1 (5 bases). Germline V gives CDR1 SGHTS, CDR2 YDEGEE. V lost 4 bases and J lost 0, with 11 bases in between. The CDR3 consists of 14 residues. The CDR3 is CASSNTGSSYEQYF. CDR3 in DNA: TGTGCCAGCAGCAACACAGGAAGCTCCTACGAGCAGTACTTC.

V gene TRBV20-1 combines with J gene TRBJ1-3; D gene uncertain. Trimming shortened V by 3 bases and J by 0 bases, and 9 bases separated the two germline ends. CDR1 and CDR2 (germline): DFQATT, SNEGSKA (reference sequence). The CDR3 has 14 residues. The CDR3 spells CSASLRSSGNTIYF. In nucleotides, the CDR3 is TGCAGTGCTAGTCTGCGTAGCTCTGGAAACACCATATATTTT.